Each of the 11 T cell receptor beta chains below was sequenced from the same sample in a study of Graves' ophthalmopathy and Graves' hyperthyroidism. RNA transcripts yielded amplified TCR beta CDR3 regions. First-round RT-PCR used HTBI primers; second-round multiplex PCR followed. TCRdb called the multiplex PCR reads again in MiXCR, with one record for every CDR3 protein. The table shows some 520,000 distinct CDR3 sequences, with 13% to 15% occurring only once. The sequenced sample was blood. The origin of the receptors is a woman aged 30 to 39 with Graves' ophthalmopathy.

The chain has TRBV11-3 and TRBJ1-4; 7 nucleotides match TRBD1. Germline V gene lookup returns CDR1 SGHNT and CDR2 YENEEA. CDR3 length equals 15 residues. Trimming at V came to 3 bases and at J to 5 bases, leaving 6 bases not matched to a gene. CDR3 nucleotide sequence: TGTGCCAGCAGCTTCTCAGGGGGACGGAATGAAAAACTGTTTTTT. This codes for CASSFSGGRNEKLFF.

Concerning this clonotype: One base away lies a much larger clone, so this may be a sequencing read error. The gene calls are TRBV4-1 and TRBJ1-2; 8 nucleotides align to TRBD1. The CDR3 covers 14 residues. Germline V lookup: CDR1 MGHRA, CDR2 YSYEKL. The CDR3 DNA is TGCGCCATCAGCCAAGAGGACAGGGACTATGGCTACACCTTC. Translated, it gives CAISQEDRDYGYTF.

V and J are TRBV7-9 and TRBJ2-7; D gene unclear. CDR1 is SEHNR, CDR2 FQNEAQ, per germline (reference sequence). The CDR3 runs to 12 residues. V was trimmed by 3 bases and J by 3 bases, leaving 6 bases between them. The CDR3 bases are TGTGCCAGCAGCTTCCTGGACTACGAGCAGTACTTC. Protein sequence: CASSFLDYEQYF.

This clonotype was recorded at least ten times. V usage is TRBV20-1 and J usage is TRBJ2-5; weak D call: TRBD1 (5 bases). V was clipped by 5 bases and J by 2 bases, with 15 bases between them. Germline V CDR1 and CDR2: DFQATT, SNEGSKA (reference sequence). The length of the CDR3 is 14 residues. In DNA, the CDR3 is TGCAGTGCTGAACAGGAGAACGTACAAGAGACCCAGTACTTC. Translation gives CSAEQENVQETQYF.

This clonotype has ten or more counts. This chain connects TRBV6-5 to TRBJ2-7, with D tentatively TRBD1 or TRBD2 (5 bases each). V lost 0 bases and J lost 2, with 11 bases in between. Looked up from germline, CDR1 is MNHEY and CDR2 is SVGAGI. The CDR3 extends over 15 amino acids. The CDR3 spells CASSYSRDPTYEQYF. In DNA, the CDR3 is TGTGCCAGCAGTTACTCGAGGGACCCCACCTACGAGCAGTACTTC.

This clonotype was detected ten times or more. This chain uses TRBV6-2 or TRBV6-3 with TRBJ2-5; 8 bases align to TRBD2. This CDR3 has 16 residues. Unmatched junction bases numbered 4, after V lost 1 base and J lost 0 bases. From germline, CDR1 is MNHEY and CDR2 SVGEGT. Here the CDR3 reads CASSYFEREYQETQYF. CDR3 coding DNA: TGTGCCAGCAGTTACTTCGAGCGGGAGTACCAAGAGACCCAGTACTTC.

In this sample, this clonotype turned up many times. The V call is TRBV7-8, the J call TRBJ1-2, with 11 bases fitting TRBD1. Germline-derived CDR1 and CDR2 are SGHVS and FQNEAQ. The CDR3 is 15 amino acids. V was clipped by 5 bases and J by 9 bases; unmatched bases: 11. CDR3 DNA: TGTGCCAGCAGCCCCAATCCGGGACAGGGGGGCAGCTACACCTTC. It encodes CASSPNPGQGGSYTF. The whole variable domain, remainder taken from reference TRBV7-8 and TRBJ1-2, is GAGVSQSPRYKVAKRGQDVALRCDPISGHVSLFWYQQALGQGPEFLTYFQNEAQLDKSGLPSDRFFAERPEGSVSTLKIQRTQQEDSAVYLCASSPNPGQGGSYTFGSGTRLTVV.

This clonotype was recorded many times. J is TRBJ2-5 and V is TRBV29-1, with D unresolved. Germline CDR1 and CDR2: SQVTM and ANQGSEA. The CDR3 spans 13 residues. Trimming shortened V by 2 bases and J by 4 bases, and 11 bases separated the two germline ends. CDR3 amino acids: CSVEQAFLETQYF. The CDR3 coding sequence is TGCAGCGTTGAACAGGCTTTCTTAGAGACCCAGTACTTC.

Here the CDR3 DNA reads TGTGCCACCCGGCCGCGGTACCAAGAGACCCAGTACTTC. This gives the protein CATRPRYQETQYF. The chain recombines TRBV24-1 with TRBJ2-5; D remains unclear. Germline assignment: CDR1 KGHDR and CDR2 SFDVKD. The V end was cut by 9 bases, the J end by 0 bases, with 10 bases between. The length of the CDR3 is 13 residues.

V usage is TRBV4-1 and J usage is TRBJ1-1; D perhaps matches TRBD1 (6 bases). CDR1 MGHRA and CDR2 YSYEKL come from the germline V gene. The CDR3 contains 16 residues. V was trimmed by 1 base and J by 2 bases, leaving 14 bases between them. The CDR3 loop reads CASSQVGRGGNTEAFF. The CDR3 DNA is TGCGCCAGCAGCCAAGTCGGCAGGGGTGGAAACACTGAAGCTTTCTTT.

This clonotype was seen ten or more times. The rearrangement joins TRBV27 to TRBJ2-5; D gene uncertain. The CDR3 has 14 residues. V lost 3 bases and J lost 0, with 8 bases in between. Germline V lookup: CDR1 MNHEY, CDR2 SMNVEV (reference sequence). The CDR3 nucleotides read TGTGCCAGCAGTTTCGGCAGAAACCAAGAGACCCAGTACTTC. Translated, it gives CASSFGRNQETQYF.